Listed here are 6 T cell receptor beta chains from one sample, sequenced in a study of neurological immune-mediated disorders. As for time point: technical triplicate 3. TCRdb analysed the 5' RACE reads with MiXCR anew, one entry per CDR3 protein. The sample includes about 44,000 distinct CDR3 sequences, 20% to 25% of them seen just once. Material: PBMCs. These receptors originate from a man aged 60 to 69 with HTLV-1-associated myelopathy (HAM/TSP).

At least ten counts were recorded for this clonotype. The J gene is TRBJ2-1, the V gene TRBV10-2, with D perhaps TRBD1 or TRBD2 (6 bases each). Per germline, CDR1 WSHSY and CDR2 SAAADI. This CDR3 has 16 amino acids. The ends were cut back, 5 bases at V and 1 base at J, with 15 bases in the middle. The CDR3 is CASSWGAGLSYNEQFF. CDR3 nucleotide sequence: TGCGCCAGCAGTTGGGGGGCGGGGCTATCCTACAATGAGCAGTTCTTC.

This clonotype has ten or more counts. The chain has TRBV10-2 and TRBJ2-1, with 9 bases lining up with TRBD2. The germline V gene encodes CDR1 WSHSY and CDR2 SAAADI. This CDR3 is 15 amino acids long. J lost 6 bases, V lost 4 bases, and 7 bases had no gene match. This chain's CDR3 is CASSGIAGDINEQFF. The CDR3 DNA sequence: TGCGCCAGCAGTGGAATAGCGGGAGATATCAATGAGCAGTTCTTC.

This clonotype was recorded many times. The V and J genes are TRBV20-1 and TRBJ1-2, with D unresolved. V lost 3 bases to trimming and J lost 2 bases, with 4 bases between them. The CDR3 is made up of 11 amino acids. Germline V CDR1 and CDR2: DFQATT, SNEGSKA (reference sequence). For the CDR3, the DNA is TGCAGTGCTAGTGAGAACTATGGCTACACCTTC. Its protein product is CSASENYGYTF.

In this sample, this clonotype turned up many times. The chain uses TRBV3-1 and TRBJ1-4, with TRBD1 as a possible D gene (6 bases). Germline V gene lookup returns CDR1 LGHDT and CDR2 YNNKEL (reference sequence). The CDR3 contains 16 residues. V dropped 0 bases and J dropped 3 bases, with 11 bases sitting between them. In DNA form, the CDR3 reads TGTGCCAGCAGCCAAGATACGGGGGCGGCTAATGAAAAACTGTTTTTT. This sequence encodes CASSQDTGAANEKLFF. Drawing the rest from reference TRBV3-1 and TRBJ1-4, the complete variable domain is DTAVSQTPKYLVTQMGNDKSIKCEQNLGHDTMYWYKQDSKKFLKIMFSYNNKELIINETVPNRFSPKSPDKAHLNLHINSLELGDSAVYFCASSQDTGAANEKLFFGSGTQLSVL.

This clonotype was detected many times. The chain couples TRBV25-1 to TRBJ1-1, with no clear D. CDR3 size: 14 residues. CDR1 and CDR2 (germline): MGHDK, SYGVNS. V lost 3 bases, J lost 4 bases, and 12 bases lay in between. The CDR3 protein is CASSDTGRLTEAFF. The CDR3 nucleotides are TGTGCCAGCAGTGACACCGGACGTCTCACTGAAGCTTTCTTT.

The chain employs TRBV12-3 or TRBV12-4 and TRBJ2-7; TRBD2 matches 13 bases. There are 16 residues in the CDR3. Germline trimming cut 1 base from V and 3 bases from J; bases unmatched to any gene: 3. Here the CDR3 DNA reads TGTGCCAGCAGTTTAGGGGGACTAGCGGGACACTACGAGCAGTACTTC. Its protein product is CASSLGGLAGHYEQYF.